A single sample gave rise to the 7 T cell receptor beta chains below, sequenced in a study of cytomegalovirus exposure and HLA in healthy donors. The repertoire was sequenced with immunoSEQ multiplex PCR; TCRdb's copy has only in-frame clones and lacks some. Of 200,000 or so clones in the sample, roughly 84% were seen once. Sequenced: PBMCs. The origin of the receptors is a woman under 40 in good health and CMV-seropositive.

The table lists this clone with a few counts. The chain couples TRBV27 to TRBJ2-7; D unclear. With 4 bases removed from V and 0 bases from J, the gap between germline ends came to 7 bases. Germline-derived CDR1 and CDR2 are MNHEY and SMNVEV (reference sequence). This CDR3 comprises 13 residues. CDR3 sequence reads: CASSSTASYEQYF. The CDR3 nucleotides are TGTGCCAGCAGTTCCACAGCCTCCTACGAGCAGTACTTC.

The chain combines TRBV13 with TRBJ1-1, with a tentative D call TRBD1 (5 bases). This CDR3 has 17 residues. In germline, CDR1 is PRHDT, CDR2 FYEKMQ (reference sequence). Trimming cost V 1 base and J 4 bases, with 19 bases left between them. The CDR3 spells CASSLVRDLGVGTEAFF. The DNA for the CDR3 is TGTGCCAGCAGCTTAGTACGGGACTTGGGCGTGGGCACTGAAGCTTTCTTT. The full variable domain, its missing parts supplied by reference TRBV13 and TRBJ1-1, is AAGVIQSPRHLIKEKRETATLKCYPIPRHDTVYWYQQGPGQDPQFLISFYEKMQSDKGSIPDRFSAQQFSDYHSELNMSSLELGDSALYFCASSLVRDLGVGTEAFFGQGTRLTVV.

V is TRBV28 and J is TRBJ2-1, with a possible D match to TRBD2 (5 bases). The length of the CDR3 is 15 residues. V dropped 3 bases and J dropped 2 bases, with 11 bases sitting between them. CDR1 is MDHEN and CDR2 is SYDVKM in the germline V gene. The CDR3, as DNA: TGTGCCAGCAGTTTTCAAGCGGTTACCTACAATGAGCAGTTCTTC. Translated: CASSFQAVTYNEQFF.

The chain links TRBV5-4 to TRBJ2-1; 7 nucleotides line up with TRBD1. The CDR3 extends over 15 amino acids. Per the germline V gene, CDR1 is SGHNT and CDR2 is YYREEE (reference sequence). The junction had 6 bases not matched to a gene; V was cut back by 6 bases and J by 0 bases. CDR3 amino acids: CASTSGQLSYNEQFF. The DNA for the CDR3 is TGTGCCAGCACCTCGGGACAGCTCTCCTACAATGAGCAGTTCTTC.

This sequence joins TRBV5-1 and TRBJ1-4; TRBD1 matches at 11 bases. Germline V gene lookup returns CDR1 SGHRS and CDR2 YFSETQ. This CDR3 has 15 residues. Trimming took 3 bases from V and 6 from J; bases not matched to a gene: 4. The CDR3, as DNA: TGCGCCAGCAGCTCCGGACAGGGGGCTCATGAAAAACTGTTTTTT. Translation gives CASSSGQGAHEKLFF.

This chain joins TRBV6-5 and TRBJ1-3; TRBD1 aligns across 7 bases. J gave up 4 bases and V 6 bases, and 9 bases lay outside the gene matches. The germline V gene has CDR1 MNHEY and CDR2 SVGAGI. CDR3 length: 15 residues. CDR3 sequence (DNA): TGTGCCAGCAGGTCCGACAGGGAGATGGGAAACACCATATATTTT. This encodes CASRSDREMGNTIYF.

The chain employs TRBV27 and TRBJ2-2; TRBD2 aligns across 9 bases. Germline CDR1 and CDR2: MNHEY and SMNVEV (reference sequence). With V trimmed by 3 bases and J by 8 bases, 7 bases remained unmatched. This CDR3 contains 15 residues. The DNA of the CDR3 is TGTGCCAGCAGTTTCCGACTAGCGGCTTTGGGGGAGCTGTTTTTT. Translating it yields CASSFRLAALGELFF.